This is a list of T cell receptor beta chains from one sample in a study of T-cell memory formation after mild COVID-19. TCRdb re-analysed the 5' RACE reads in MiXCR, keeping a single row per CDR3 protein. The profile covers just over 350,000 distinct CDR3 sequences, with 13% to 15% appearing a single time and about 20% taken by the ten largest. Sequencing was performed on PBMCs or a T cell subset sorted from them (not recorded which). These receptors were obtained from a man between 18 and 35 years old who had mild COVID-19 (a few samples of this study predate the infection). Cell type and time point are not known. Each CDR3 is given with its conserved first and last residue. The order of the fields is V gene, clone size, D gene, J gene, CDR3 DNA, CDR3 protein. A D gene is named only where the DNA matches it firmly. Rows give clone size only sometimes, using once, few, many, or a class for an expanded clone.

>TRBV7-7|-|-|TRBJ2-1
TGTGCTAGCAGCCAAGACAGGAATCGTCTCAATGAGCAGTTCTTC
CASSQDRNRLNEQFF
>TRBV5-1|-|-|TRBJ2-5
TGCGCCAGCACCTCCCAGGGGTCCGGTGAGACCCAGTACTTC
CASTSQGSGETQYF
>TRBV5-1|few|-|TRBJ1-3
TGCGCCAGCAGCTTGGGTGCAGGCACCAGCTCTGGAAACACCATATATTTT
CASSLGAGTSSGNTIYF
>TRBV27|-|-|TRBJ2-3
TGTGCCAGCAGTTTAGCGGTGGAAGATACGCAGTATTTT
CASSLAVEDTQYF
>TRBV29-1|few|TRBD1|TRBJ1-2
TGCAGCGTTGAAGAAAAGGGCAGGGGGAAGGTAAACTATGGCTACACCTTC
CSVEEKGRGKVNYGYTF
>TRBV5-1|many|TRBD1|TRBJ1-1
TGCGCCAGCAGGGGCTTACAGGGGTCAGAAGCTGAAGCTTTCTTT
CASRGLQGSEAEAFF
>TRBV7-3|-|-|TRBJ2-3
TGTGCCAGCAGCCTGGACAAGAGCCATACGCAGTATTTT
CASSLDKSHTQYF
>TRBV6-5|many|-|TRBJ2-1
TGTGCCAGCAGTTACAGGGAAAATGAGCAGTTCTTC
CASSYRENEQFF
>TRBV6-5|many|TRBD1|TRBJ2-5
TGTGCCAGCAGTTCCGGGGACAGCCAAGAGACCCAGTACTTC
CASSSGDSQETQYF
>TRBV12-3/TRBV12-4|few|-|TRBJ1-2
TGTGCCAGCAGTTTGGGTGGTGAAGCTAACTATGGCTACACCTTC
CASSLGGEANYGYTF
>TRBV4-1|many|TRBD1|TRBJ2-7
TGCGCCAGCAGCCAACGGACAGGGACGCCCTACGAGCAGTACTTC
CASSQRTGTPYEQYF
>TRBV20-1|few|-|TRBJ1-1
TGCAGTGCTAGAGATAGCGCAGGGAGCACTGAAGCTTTCTTT
CSARDSAGSTEAFF
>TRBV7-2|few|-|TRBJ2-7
TGTGCCAGCAGCCAAGCTATGACGTTTTGGGGCGAGCAGTACTTC
CASSQAMTFWGEQYF
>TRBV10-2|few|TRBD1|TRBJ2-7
TGCGCCAGCGGATGGACAGGGTTGAACGAGCAGTACTTC
CASGWTGLNEQYF
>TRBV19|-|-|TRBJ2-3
TGTGCCAGTCACCCCCCCGAGGGAGAGGGAGATACGCAGTATTTT
CASHPPEGEGDTQYF
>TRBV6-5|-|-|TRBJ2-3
TGTGCCAGCAGTTACTATAGCCAACTGGGGACGCAGTATTTT
CASSYYSQLGTQYF
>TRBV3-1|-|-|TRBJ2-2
TGTGCCAGCAGGCGTACTGAGAACACCGGGGAGCTGTTTTTT
CASRRTENTGELFF
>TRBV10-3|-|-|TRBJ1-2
TGTGCCATCAGTGAGTCTAGGGGAGGCTACACCTTC
CAISESRGGYTF
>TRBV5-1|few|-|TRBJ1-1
TGCGCCAGCAGCTTGGCTGGGACGGCAGATACTGAAGCTTTCTTT
CASSLAGTADTEAFF
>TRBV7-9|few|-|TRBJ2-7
TGTGCCAGCAGGGATACAGGGTACGAGCAGTACTTC
CASRDTGYEQYF
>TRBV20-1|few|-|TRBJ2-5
TGCAGTGCTAGACAGGTTTCTGACGAGACCCAGTACTTC
CSARQVSDETQYF
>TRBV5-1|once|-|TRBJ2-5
TGCGCCAGCAGCCACGGGGTGCCTCAAGAGACCCAGTACTTC
CASSHGVPQETQYF
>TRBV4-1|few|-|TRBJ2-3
TGCGCCAGCAGCCAAGTCTCTCCACTAGGGAGCACAGATACGCAGTATTTT
CASSQVSPLGSTDTQYF
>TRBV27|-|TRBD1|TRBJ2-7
TGTGCCAGCCAGCCCGACACAGGGGTCGAGCAGTACTTC
CASQPDTGVEQYF
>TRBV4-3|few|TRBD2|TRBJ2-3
TGCGCCAGCAGCCAAGAGGGAGCGGGGATCACAGATACGCAGTATTTT
CASSQEGAGITDTQYF
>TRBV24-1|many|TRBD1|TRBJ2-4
TGTGCCACCAGTACAGGGGAGAGCAAAAACATTCAGTACTTC
CATSTGESKNIQYF
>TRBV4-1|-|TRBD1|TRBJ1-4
TGCGCCAGCAGCCAGGACAGGGTGGGGGAAAAACTGTTTTTT
CASSQDRVGEKLFF
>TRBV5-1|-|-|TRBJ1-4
TGCGCCAGCAGCTCGGACCCCTCTGGGGAAAAACTGTTTTTT
CASSSDPSGEKLFF
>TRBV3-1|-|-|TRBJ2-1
TGTGCCAGCAGCCAATTATACCACCGTCAGGGACTTGAGCAGTTCTTC
CASSQLYHRQGLEQFF
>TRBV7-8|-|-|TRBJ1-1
TGTGCCAGCAGCTTGGTGTTGGGGATGAACACTGAAGCTTTCTTT
CASSLVLGMNTEAFF
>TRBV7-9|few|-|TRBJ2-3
TGTGCCAGCAGCTCTAGTGATCATACGCAGTATTTT
CASSSSDHTQYF